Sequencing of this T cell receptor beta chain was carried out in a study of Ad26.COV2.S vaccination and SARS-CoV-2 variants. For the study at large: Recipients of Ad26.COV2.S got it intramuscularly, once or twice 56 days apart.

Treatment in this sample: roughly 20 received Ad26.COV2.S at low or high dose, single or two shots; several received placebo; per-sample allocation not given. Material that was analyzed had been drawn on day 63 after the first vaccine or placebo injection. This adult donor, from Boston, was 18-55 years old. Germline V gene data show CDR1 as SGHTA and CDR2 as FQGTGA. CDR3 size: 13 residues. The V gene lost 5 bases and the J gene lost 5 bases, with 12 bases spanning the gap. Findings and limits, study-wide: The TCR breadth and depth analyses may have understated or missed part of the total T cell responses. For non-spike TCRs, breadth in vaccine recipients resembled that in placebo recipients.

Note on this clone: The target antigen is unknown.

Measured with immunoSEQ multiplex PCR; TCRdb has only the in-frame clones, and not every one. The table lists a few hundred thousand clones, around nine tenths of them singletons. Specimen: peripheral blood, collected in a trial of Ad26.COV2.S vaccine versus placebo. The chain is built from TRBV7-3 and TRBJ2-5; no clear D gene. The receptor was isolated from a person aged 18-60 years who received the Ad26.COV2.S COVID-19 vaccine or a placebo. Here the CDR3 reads CASSPLPFETQYF. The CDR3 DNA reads TGTGCCAGCAGCCCCCTGCCGTTTGAGACCCAGTACTTC.